The clone carrying this T cell receptor (beta chain) was observed at least ten times. The antigen is unknown. J was trimmed by 0 bases and V by 3 bases; bases with no gene match: 3. The CDR3 spans 15 residues. CDR1 KGHSH and CDR2 LQKENI come from the germline V gene. The data stem from a study of CD8 T cells in ankylosing spondylitis. Generation of TCR beta libraries employed quantitative 5'-RACE incorporating molecular barcodes. TCRdb reprocessed the 5' RACE reads via MiXCR and lists one record per CDR3 protein. The sample contains fewer than 550,000 distinct CDR3 sequences, about 5.7% of which appear only once. Whole-study findings and limits: Some of these motif variants have turned up before, in reports on reactive arthritis synovial fluid and blood. Reports say disease-linked clones showed up significantly more in matched ankylosing spondylitis synovial fluid. In peripheral blood, disease-linked CD8+ clones occurred at relatively low frequencies. One TCR beta motif, made up of about 8 highly homologous variants, appeared characteristic of ankylosing spondylitis blood.

The sample consisted of blood, either unsorted or a sorted T cell fraction (not recorded which). The V and J genes are TRBV18 and TRBJ2-5; TRBD2 matches 8 bases. The sequence was obtained from a male donor with ankylosing spondylitis. The CDR3 region has the DNA TGTGCCAGCTCACCCTTCGGGGGGGACCAAGAGACCCAGTACTTC. This encodes CASSPFGGDQETQYF.